One and the same sample provided the 27 T cell receptor beta chains below, sequenced in a study of blood T cell repertoires in COVID-19. The assay was immunoSEQ multiplex PCR, and TCRdb's table has in-frame clones only and misses some. This table holds 150,000 to 200,000 clones, approximately 83% found once. Material for sequencing was peripheral blood. The receptors were gathered from a man aged 60 to 69 with acute or convalescent COVID-19.

This clone ranks as medium-sized (0.01 to 0.1%). The V and J genes are TRBV28 and TRBJ1-1; no clear D gene. V lost 3 bases and J lost 4, with 12 bases in between. Germline V gives CDR1 MDHEN, CDR2 SYDVKM. The CDR3 has 14 residues. CDR3 coding DNA: TGTGCCAGCAGTTTTAGCGAGGGTATCACTGAAGCTTTCTTT. Protein: CASSFSEGITEAFF.

The rearrangement joins TRBV29-1 to TRBJ2-1; perhaps TRBD2 as D (5 bases). CDR3 length: 12 amino acids. Germline CDR1 is SQVTM and CDR2 is ANQGSEA. V shed 6 bases and J shed 7 bases, with 13 bases lying between them. CDR3: CSVGGHRNEQFF. CDR3 nucleotides: TGCAGCGTCGGCGGGCACCGAAATGAGCAGTTCTTC.

The sample holds one count of this clone. The rearrangement uses TRBV2 and TRBJ2-2; TRBD1 matches at 9 bases. Germline V gene lookup returns CDR1 SNHLY and CDR2 FYNNEI. Losses at the gene ends were 6 bases for V and 5 bases for J; bases not matched to a gene: 4. CDR3 length equals 14 residues. CDR3 nucleotide sequence: TGTGCCAGCAGGGGACAGGGTGTAACCGGGGAGCTGTTTTTT. It codes for CASRGQGVTGELFF.

This rearrangement joins TRBV14 to TRBJ2-1, with TRBD2 identical over 7 bases. Germline V gene data show CDR1 as SGHDN and CDR2 as FVKESK. The CDR3 is made up of 14 amino acids. J lost 7 bases, V lost 3 bases, and 6 bases had no gene match. CDR3 sequence (DNA): TGTGCCAGCAGCCATCTGGGGGAGGGGAATGAGCAGTTCTTC. It specifies CASSHLGEGNEQFF.

The chain carries TRBV6-6 and TRBJ2-7, with D perhaps matching TRBD1 (5 bases). The CDR3 consists of 12 residues. V lost 2 bases and J 3 bases, leaving 5 bases between the germline ends. From germline, CDR1 is MNHNY and CDR2 SVGAGI (reference sequence). DNA of the CDR3: TGTGCCAGCAGTTACGACAGCTACGAGCAGTACTTC. Its translation: CASSYDSYEQYF.

This clone was found a few times. The chain has TRBV27 and TRBJ1-3; D possibly corresponds to TRBD1 (6 bases). V was cut by 5 bases and J by 0 bases, with 14 bases left in between. Germline V lookup: CDR1 MNHEY, CDR2 SMNVEV (reference sequence). There are 16 residues in the CDR3. The DNA for the CDR3 is TGTGCCAGCAGTGCCCGGGACACCAACTCTGGAAACACCATATATTTT. Translating it yields CASSARDTNSGNTIYF.

The chain couples TRBV25-1 to TRBJ1-1; D not resolved. The CDR3 covers 13 residues. Trimming stripped 4 bases from V and 5 bases from J, with 11 bases between. Germline-derived CDR1 and CDR2 are MGHDK and SYGVNS. In DNA, the CDR3 is TGTGCCAGCAGTGGCCTCTACAGTACTGAAGCTTTCTTT. It encodes CASSGLYSTEAFF.

The V and J genes are TRBV5-1 and TRBJ2-7; TRBD2 aligns across 8 bases. The CDR3 has 15 amino acids. V lost 3 bases and J lost 3; bases outside the gene matches: 8. Germline CDR1 reads SGHRS; CDR2 reads YFSETQ. CDR3 nucleotides: TGCGCCAGCAGCTCCTCTAGCGGGTCGGTCTACGAGCAGTACTTC. It specifies CASSSSSGSVYEQYF.

Note on this clone: Other DNA sequences in the same sample also yield this CDR3. V is TRBV5-6 and J is TRBJ2-7; 7 bases match TRBD1. The CDR3 runs 14 residues. With V trimmed by 2 bases and J by 4 bases, 6 bases remained unmatched. The germline V gene has CDR1 SGHDT and CDR2 YYEEEE. CDR3 amino acids: CASSLGGDSYEQYF. In DNA form, the CDR3 reads TGTGCCAGCAGCTTAGGGGGCGACTCTTACGAGCAGTACTTC.

V and J are TRBV7-3 and TRBJ2-7, with TRBD1 matching over 8 bases. Germline V gene data show CDR1 as SGHTA and CDR2 as FQGTGA. The CDR3 loop spans 14 amino acids. The V and J ends lost 2 bases and 5 bases, in that order; junction bases with no gene match: 5. The CDR3 DNA reads TGTGCCAGCAGCTTACATCACAGGGGGAACGAGCAGTACTTC. Translating it yields CASSLHHRGNEQYF.

This chain links TRBV6-6 with TRBJ2-7, with 11 positions matching TRBD1. V lost 5 bases, J lost 7 bases, and 22 bases stayed unmatched. CDR1 is MNHNY and CDR2 is SVGAGI in the germline V gene (reference sequence). The CDR3 consists of 19 residues. The CDR3 DNA sequence: TGTGCCAGCAGTCCCCTAACCCAGACTCTGGACAGGGGGCGGGAAGAGCAGTACTTC. Protein: CASSPLTQTLDRGREEQYF.

The V gene is TRBV5-1, the J gene TRBJ2-3; 12 nucleotides line up with TRBD2. Germline values: CDR1 SGHRS, CDR2 YFSETQ. Germline trimming cut 4 bases from V and 3 bases from J; bases unmatched to any gene: 6. This CDR3 region has 16 residues. The CDR3 loop is CASSRLAGEGTDTQYF. The CDR3 DNA reads as TGCGCCAGCAGCAGACTAGCGGGAGAGGGGACAGATACGCAGTATTTT.

A single count supports this clone. This chain links TRBV9 with TRBJ2-3, with 8 bases fitting TRBD2. V shed 4 bases, J shed 1 base, and the junction held 5 bases outside the gene matches. There are 15 residues in the CDR3. CDR1 and CDR2 (germline): SGDLS, YYNGEE. The CDR3 DNA follows: TGTGCCAGCAGCCTCGGGGGGGGAGGCACAGATACGCAGTATTTT. Translated: CASSLGGGGTDTQYF. Full variable domain (rest looked up from reference TRBV9 and TRBJ2-3): DSGVTQTPKHLITATGQRVTLRCSPRSGDLSVYWYQQSLDQGLQFLIQYYNGEERAKGNILERFSAQQFPDLHSELNLSSLELGDSALYFCASSLGGGGTDTQYFGPGTRLTVL.

The V call is TRBV5-1, the J call TRBJ1-1; possibly TRBD1 for D (5 bases). V lost 2 bases and J lost 1, with 9 bases in between. Germline-derived CDR1 and CDR2 are SGHRS and YFSETQ. This CDR3 comprises 14 residues. CDR3: CASSLGAANTEAFF. The CDR3 region has the DNA TGCGCCAGCAGCTTAGGGGCAGCGAACACTGAAGCTTTCTTT. The complete variable domain, with remaining parts taken from reference TRBV5-1 and TRBJ1-1, reads KAGVTQTPRYLIKTRGQQVTLSCSPISGHRSVSWYQQTPGQGLQFLFEYFSETQRNKGNFPGRFSGRQFSNSRSEMNVSTLELGDSALYLCASSLGAANTEAFFGQGTRLTVV.

The chain joins TRBV28 to TRBJ1-1, with 12 bases identical to TRBD1. The CDR3 sequence is 19 residues long. With 3 bases clipped from V and 1 base from J, the junction kept 12 bases outside the gene matches. Per germline, CDR1 MDHEN and CDR2 SYDVKM. Written as DNA, the CDR3 is TGTGCCAGCAGTTTGGGAGGGACAGGGGGCCTTAGGCGGAACACTGAAGCTTTCTTT. It encodes CASSLGGTGGLRRNTEAFF.

This clone was recorded a few times. This chain uses TRBV29-1 with TRBJ2-7; D might be TRBD2 (5 bases). This CDR3 comprises 14 residues. The germline CDR1 and CDR2 sequences are SQVTM and ANQGSEA. Trimming removed 7 bases at V and 0 bases at J, with 16 bases between. In DNA, the CDR3 is TGCAGCGGGGCTGACACGGGGAGCTCCTACGAGCAGTACTTC. It yields the protein CSGADTGSSYEQYF.

The chain has TRBV28 and TRBJ2-1; TRBD2 might be the D (7 bases). From germline, CDR1 is MDHEN and CDR2 SYDVKM. The V and J ends lost 2 bases and 7 bases respectively, with 15 bases between them. This CDR3 spans 15 amino acids. The CDR3 is CASSLRGGRMNEQFF. The CDR3 DNA is TGTGCCAGCAGTTTAAGGGGGGGCAGGATGAATGAGCAGTTCTTC.

The J gene is TRBJ1-6, the V gene TRBV5-1; 9 bases line up with TRBD1. The length of the CDR3 is 15 residues. In germline, CDR1 is SGHRS, CDR2 YFSETQ. The junction had 7 bases not matched to a gene; V was cut back by 3 bases and J by 9 bases. CDR3 nucleotides: TGCGCCAGCAGCTCGGGACAGGGTTTGACTTCACCCCTCCACTTT. Residues: CASSSGQGLTSPLHF.

The V gene is TRBV24-1, the J gene TRBJ2-7; D gene uncertain. V lost 3 bases and J lost 6, with 8 bases in between. Germline assignment: CDR1 KGHDR and CDR2 SFDVKD. The CDR3 runs to 12 residues. DNA of the CDR3: TGTGCCACCAGTGATCCGACGGGCGAGCAGTACTTC. Encoded protein: CATSDPTGEQYF.

The chain is built from TRBV2 and TRBJ1-1, with D possibly being TRBD1 (6 bases). Germline V lookup: CDR1 SNHLY, CDR2 FYNNEI. V lost 8 bases and J lost 1, with 17 bases in between. The CDR3 consists of 15 residues. The CDR3 sequence is CASLQGGAWNTEAFF. In DNA form, the CDR3 reads TGTGCCAGCCTACAGGGAGGGGCGTGGAACACTGAAGCTTTCTTT.

The chain links TRBV7-3 to TRBJ1-2; the match to TRBD1 covers 10 bases. The CDR3 has 13 residues. The J segment lost 7 bases and the V segment lost 4 bases, leaving 3 bases of the junction unmatched. CDR1 and CDR2 from the germline V gene are SGHTA and FQGTGA. The CDR3 here is CASSSRQGAGYTF. As DNA, the CDR3 is TGTGCCAGCAGCTCCCGACAGGGGGCTGGCTACACCTTC.

The chain uses TRBV5-1 and TRBJ2-3; 7 nucleotides match TRBD1. V was pared by 2 bases and J by 1 base, with 4 bases of the junction left unmatched. Looked up from germline, CDR1 is SGHRS and CDR2 is YFSETQ. CDR3 length: 15 amino acids. The DNA for the CDR3 is TGCGCCAGCAGCTTACGAACAGGGGGCACAGATACGCAGTATTTT. This gives the protein CASSLRTGGTDTQYF.

This CDR3 reads CASSLNTDTQYF. CDR3 DNA: TGTGCCAGCAGCCTTAACACAGATACGCAGTATTTT. The chain couples TRBV5-4 to TRBJ2-3; D unresolved. V was pared by 4 bases and J by 2 bases, with 5 bases between. The CDR3 loop spans 12 amino acids. Germline CDR1 SGHNT, CDR2 YYREEE (reference sequence).

This chain uses TRBV5-1 with TRBJ1-2; D might be TRBD1 (5 bases). The CDR3 is 13 amino acids. Germline V lookup: CDR1 SGHRS, CDR2 YFSETQ. V lost 4 bases and J 7 bases, leaving 14 bases between the germline ends. The CDR3 bases are TGCGCCAGCAGCGCGGGGACTCAGGCTGGCTACACCTTC. Amino acids: CASSAGTQAGYTF.

This clone is a singleton in its sample. Here the CDR3 DNA reads TGTGCCAGCTCGCAGGGGGGCCCCTCTGGAAACACCATATATTTT. Translating gives CASSQGGPSGNTIYF. The chain has TRBV18 and TRBJ1-3; TRBD1 agrees at 7 bases. The CDR3 runs 15 residues. CDR1 is KGHSH and CDR2 is LQKENI in the germline V gene. The junction had 5 bases not matched to a gene; V was cut back by 6 bases and J by 0 bases.

The rearrangement uses TRBV7-9 and TRBJ1-2; 7 bases line up with TRBD1. V lost 2 bases, J lost 3 bases, and 15 bases stayed unmatched. This CDR3 is built from 18 residues. Germline CDR1 and CDR2: SEHNR and FQNEAQ (reference sequence). For the CDR3, the DNA is TGTGCCAGCAGCTTATTCGGGCAGGGGGTTACGGGGGACTATGGCTACACCTTC. Protein: CASSLFGQGVTGDYGYTF. The full variable domain, completed using reference TRBV7-9 and TRBJ1-2, is DTGVSQNPRHKITKRGQNVTFRCDPISEHNRLYWYRQTLGQGPEFLTYFQNEAQLEKSRLLSDRFSAERPKGSFSTLEIQRTEQGDSAMYLCASSLFGQGVTGDYGYTFGSGTRLTVV.

The rearrangement joins TRBV19 to TRBJ1-3; D perhaps matches TRBD1 (6 bases). This CDR3 contains 13 residues. Trimming removed 8 bases at V and 0 bases at J, with 8 bases between. Germline CDR1 reads LNHDA; CDR2 reads SQIVND (reference sequence). The CDR3 region has the DNA TGTGCCAGTCGGACAGCCTCTGGAAACACCATATATTTT. It encodes CASRTASGNTIYF.